Listed below are T cell receptor beta chains from one sample, sequenced in a study of regulatory T cells in long-lasting Graves disease. TCRdb independently ran MiXCR on the multiplex PCR reads; one entry per CDR3 protein. The data contain 500,000 to 700,000 distinct CDR3 sequences, under 20% of them singletons. These data are also associated with another study on T cells in Graves' hyperthyroidism and ophthalmopathy.

Sequencing used peripheral blood mononuclear cells (PBMCs), obtained at new diagnosis, from a patient treated with antithyroid drugs. The receptors come from a woman under 40 with Graves disease. The CDR3 runs from the conserved cysteine through the conserved F or W. Fields, in order: V gene, D gene, J gene, clone size, CDR3 DNA, CDR3 protein. The D gene is left open where the match is weak. Clone sizes are given selectively: once, few, many, or a class where the clone is expanded.

v_call: TRBV10-3; d_call: TRBD1; j_call: TRBJ1-6; clone_size: NA; cdr3_nt: TGTGCCATCAGCCCCGGACAGGGGGCCTATAATTCACCCCTCCACTTT; cdr3_aa: CAISPGQGAYNSPLHF
v_call: TRBV9; d_call: NA; j_call: TRBJ1-1; clone_size: many; cdr3_nt: TGTGCCAGCAGGGGATGGGGGTCGAACACTGAAGCTTTCTTT; cdr3_aa: CASRGWGSNTEAFF
v_call: TRBV5-1; d_call: TRBD1; j_call: TRBJ1-1; clone_size: many; cdr3_nt: TGCGCCAGCAGCAGCTCCAGGGGGGCTAACACTGAAGCTTTCTTT; cdr3_aa: CASSSSRGANTEAFF
v_call: TRBV15; d_call: NA; j_call: TRBJ2-7; clone_size: NA; cdr3_nt: TGTGCCACCAGCAGAGATTGGGTTAGCGAGCAGTACTTC; cdr3_aa: CATSRDWVSEQYF
v_call: TRBV3-1; d_call: NA; j_call: TRBJ2-1; clone_size: NA; cdr3_nt: TGTGCCAGCAGCCATCAACCAGGAAAAAAGGGGTACAATGAGCAGTTCTTC; cdr3_aa: CASSHQPGKKGYNEQFF
v_call: TRBV10-2; d_call: NA; j_call: TRBJ1-5; clone_size: NA; cdr3_nt: TGCGCCAGCCGGGGGGCAGAAAGTCGGTCTGGCAATCAGCCCCAGCATTTT; cdr3_aa: CASRGAESRSGNQPQHF
v_call: TRBV9; d_call: TRBD2; j_call: TRBJ2-1; clone_size: once; cdr3_nt: TGTGCCAGCAGCGACGGGGGGGGGCAAGAGGTCGGTGAGCAGTTCTTC; cdr3_aa: CASSDGGGQEVGEQFF
v_call: TRBV20-1; d_call: TRBD1; j_call: TRBJ1-1; clone_size: many; cdr3_nt: TGCAGTGCCATCGGACAGGGCTTGACTTTCTTT; cdr3_aa: CSAIGQGLTFF
v_call: TRBV3-1; d_call: TRBD1; j_call: TRBJ2-3; clone_size: few; cdr3_nt: TGTGCCAGCAGCCGGGACAGGGCCATTCCGAGCACAGATACGCAGTATTTT; cdr3_aa: CASSRDRAIPSTDTQYF
v_call: TRBV27; d_call: NA; j_call: TRBJ2-3; clone_size: few; cdr3_nt: TGTGCCAGCAGTTTACAGAGGGCAGATACGCAGTATTTT; cdr3_aa: CASSLQRADTQYF
v_call: TRBV19; d_call: NA; j_call: TRBJ2-2; clone_size: few; cdr3_nt: TGTGCCAGTAGTATAAGATTACAGGGTAGCACCGGGGAGCTGTTTTTT; cdr3_aa: CASSIRLQGSTGELFF
v_call: TRBV5-1; d_call: NA; j_call: TRBJ2-5; clone_size: few; cdr3_nt: TGCGCCAGCTCCCAGGCCCGGAGTACCCAAGAGACCCAGTACTTC; cdr3_aa: CASSQARSTQETQYF
v_call: TRBV24-1; d_call: TRBD1; j_call: TRBJ2-1; clone_size: few; cdr3_nt: TGTGCCACCAGTGGTTGGAGGACAGGAGTAGGTAACAATGAGCAGTTCTTC; cdr3_aa: CATSGWRTGVGNNEQFF
v_call: TRBV3-1; d_call: TRBD1; j_call: TRBJ1-1; clone_size: few; cdr3_nt: TGTGCCAGCAGCCCTGGACAGGGTCGGGACAACACTGAAGCTTTCTTT; cdr3_aa: CASSPGQGRDNTEAFF
v_call: TRBV5-5; d_call: NA; j_call: TRBJ2-3; clone_size: few; cdr3_nt: TGTGCCAGCAGCCAACGGGTTCCCGGAGCAGATACGCAGTATTTT; cdr3_aa: CASSQRVPGADTQYF
v_call: TRBV28; d_call: TRBD1; j_call: TRBJ2-7; clone_size: NA; cdr3_nt: TGTGCCAGCAGGTGGGACAGGGGGGGTGTCGAGCAGTACTTC; cdr3_aa: CASRWDRGGVEQYF
v_call: TRBV5-1; d_call: NA; j_call: TRBJ2-3; clone_size: few; cdr3_nt: TGCGCCAGCAATTGGGCAGGGGGCACAGATACGCAGTATTTT; cdr3_aa: CASNWAGGTDTQYF
v_call: TRBV28; d_call: TRBD1; j_call: TRBJ1-5; clone_size: many; cdr3_nt: TGTGCCAGCACTAAGACAGGGGGTGGTCAGCCCCAGCATTTT; cdr3_aa: CASTKTGGGQPQHF
v_call: TRBV6-8; d_call: NA; j_call: TRBJ2-3; clone_size: NA; cdr3_nt: TGTGCCAGCAGGTGGGGGAAACGCACAGATACGCAGTATTTT; cdr3_aa: CASRWGKRTDTQYF
v_call: TRBV9; d_call: TRBD1; j_call: TRBJ2-7; clone_size: NA; cdr3_nt: TGTGCCAGCAGTCCCCTCGGGACAGGGGTCCCATACGAGCAGTACTTC; cdr3_aa: CASSPLGTGVPYEQYF
v_call: TRBV6-5; d_call: NA; j_call: TRBJ1-1; clone_size: many; cdr3_nt: TGTGCCAGCAGTTACGCCTTTAGCAGGGTCGAGTACACTGAAGCTTTCTTT; cdr3_aa: CASSYAFSRVEYTEAFF
v_call: TRBV5-8; d_call: NA; j_call: TRBJ1-1; clone_size: many; cdr3_nt: TGTGCCAGCAGCTGGGACCGCGGGACTGAAGCTTTCTTT; cdr3_aa: CASSWDRGTEAFF
v_call: TRBV28; d_call: TRBD1; j_call: TRBJ2-7; clone_size: many; cdr3_nt: TGTGCCAGCAGTTTTCAGGGGGCGAGAAACGAGCAGTACTTC; cdr3_aa: CASSFQGARNEQYF
v_call: TRBV28; d_call: NA; j_call: TRBJ1-3; clone_size: many; cdr3_nt: TGTGCCAGCCTGGGGGAGTCGAAGGAAAACACCATATATTTT; cdr3_aa: CASLGESKENTIYF
v_call: TRBV20-1; d_call: NA; j_call: TRBJ2-3; clone_size: few; cdr3_nt: TGCAGTGCTAGCCCTGGTAGCGGCACAGATACGCAGTATTTT; cdr3_aa: CSASPGSGTDTQYF
v_call: TRBV15; d_call: NA; j_call: TRBJ2-3; clone_size: NA; cdr3_nt: TGTGCCACCAGCAGAGGCTTGGGAGATACGCAGTATTTT; cdr3_aa: CATSRGLGDTQYF